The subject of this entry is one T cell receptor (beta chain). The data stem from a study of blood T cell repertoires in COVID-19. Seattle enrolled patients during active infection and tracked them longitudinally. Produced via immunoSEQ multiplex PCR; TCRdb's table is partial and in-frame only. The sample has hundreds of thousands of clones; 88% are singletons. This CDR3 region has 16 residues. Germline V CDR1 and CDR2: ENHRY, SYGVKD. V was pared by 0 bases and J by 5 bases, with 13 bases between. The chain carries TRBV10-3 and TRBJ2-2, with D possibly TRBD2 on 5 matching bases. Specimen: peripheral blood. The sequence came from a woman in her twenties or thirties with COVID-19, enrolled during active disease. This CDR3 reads CAISESRENWTGELFF. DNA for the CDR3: TGTGCCATCAGTGAGTCGAGGGAGAATTGGACCGGGGAGCTGTTTTTT.